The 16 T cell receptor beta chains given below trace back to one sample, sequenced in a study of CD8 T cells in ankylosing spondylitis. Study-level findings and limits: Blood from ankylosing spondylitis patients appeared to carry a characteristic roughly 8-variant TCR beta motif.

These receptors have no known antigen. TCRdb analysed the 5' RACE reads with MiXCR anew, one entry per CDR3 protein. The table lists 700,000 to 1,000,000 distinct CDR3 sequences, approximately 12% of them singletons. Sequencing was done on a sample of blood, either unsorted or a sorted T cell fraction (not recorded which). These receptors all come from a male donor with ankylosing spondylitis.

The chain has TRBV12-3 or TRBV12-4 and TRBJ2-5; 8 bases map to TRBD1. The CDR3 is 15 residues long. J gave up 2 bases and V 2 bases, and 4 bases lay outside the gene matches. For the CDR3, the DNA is TGTGCCAGCAGTTTACCCCACAGGGGGCAAGAGACCCAGTACTTC. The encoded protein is CASSLPHRGQETQYF.

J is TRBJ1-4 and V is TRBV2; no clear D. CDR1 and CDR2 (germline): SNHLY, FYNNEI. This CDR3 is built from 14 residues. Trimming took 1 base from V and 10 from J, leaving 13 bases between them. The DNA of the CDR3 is TGTGCCAGCAGTGAAGACGGGTCGGATGGAAAACTGTTTTTT. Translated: CASSEDGSDGKLFF.

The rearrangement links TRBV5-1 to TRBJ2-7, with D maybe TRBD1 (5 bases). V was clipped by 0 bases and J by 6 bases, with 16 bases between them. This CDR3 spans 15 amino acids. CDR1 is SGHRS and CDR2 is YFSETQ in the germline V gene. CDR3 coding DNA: TGCGCCAGCAGCTTGGGGACGGTACAGGCTGGCGAGCAGTACTTC. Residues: CASSLGTVQAGEQYF.

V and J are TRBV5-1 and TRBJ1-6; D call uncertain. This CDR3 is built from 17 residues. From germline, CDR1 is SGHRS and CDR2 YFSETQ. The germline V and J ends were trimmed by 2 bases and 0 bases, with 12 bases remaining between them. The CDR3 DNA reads TGCGCCAGCAGCTTAGAAGACCCGAGCTCCTATAATTCACCCCTCCACTTT. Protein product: CASSLEDPSSYNSPLHF.

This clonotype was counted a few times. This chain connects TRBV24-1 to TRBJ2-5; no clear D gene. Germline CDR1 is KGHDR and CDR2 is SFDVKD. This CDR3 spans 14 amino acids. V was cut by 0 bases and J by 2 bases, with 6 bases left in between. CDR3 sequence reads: CATSDLKSQETQYF. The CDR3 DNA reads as TGTGCCACCAGTGATTTGAAGAGTCAAGAGACCCAGTACTTC.

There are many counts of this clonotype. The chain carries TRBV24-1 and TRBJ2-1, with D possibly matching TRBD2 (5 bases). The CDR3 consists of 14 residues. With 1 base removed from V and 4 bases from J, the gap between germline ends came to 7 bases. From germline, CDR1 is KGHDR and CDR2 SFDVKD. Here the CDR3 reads CATSDLVAYNEQFF. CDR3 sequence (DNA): TGTGCCACCAGTGATTTAGTAGCGTACAATGAGCAGTTCTTC.

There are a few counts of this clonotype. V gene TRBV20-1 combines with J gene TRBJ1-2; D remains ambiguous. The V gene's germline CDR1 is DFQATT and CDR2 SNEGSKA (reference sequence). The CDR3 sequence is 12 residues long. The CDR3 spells CSPKPAGYGYTF. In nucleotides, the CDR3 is TGCAGCCCTAAACCCGCTGGCTATGGCTACACCTTC.

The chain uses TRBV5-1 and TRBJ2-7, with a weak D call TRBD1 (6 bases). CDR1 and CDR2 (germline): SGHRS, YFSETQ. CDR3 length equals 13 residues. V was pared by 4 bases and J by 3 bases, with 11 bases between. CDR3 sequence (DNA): TGCGCCAGCAGCGTACAGGGTCTCTACGAGCAGTACTTC. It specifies CASSVQGLYEQYF.

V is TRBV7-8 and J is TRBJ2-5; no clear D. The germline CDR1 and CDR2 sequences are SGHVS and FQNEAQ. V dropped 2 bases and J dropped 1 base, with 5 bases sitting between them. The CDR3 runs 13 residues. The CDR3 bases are TGTGCCAGCAGCTTATCCCTCCAAGAGACCCAGTACTTC. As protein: CASSLSLQETQYF.

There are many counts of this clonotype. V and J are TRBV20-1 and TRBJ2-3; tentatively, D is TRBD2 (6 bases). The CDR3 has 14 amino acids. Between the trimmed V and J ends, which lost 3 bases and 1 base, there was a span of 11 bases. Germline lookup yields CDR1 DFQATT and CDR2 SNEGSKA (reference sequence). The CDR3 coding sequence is TGCAGTGCTAGTCCCAGGGAGGGCACAGATACGCAGTATTTT. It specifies CSASPREGTDTQYF.

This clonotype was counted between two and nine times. CDR3 region: CASALDRTNTGELFF. The CDR3 DNA reads as TGTGCCAGCGCGCTTGACAGGACGAACACCGGGGAGCTGTTTTTT. The J gene is TRBJ2-2, the V gene TRBV12-3 or TRBV12-4; the D gene is possibly TRBD1 (6 bases). V was clipped by 8 bases and J by 0 bases, with 13 bases between them. The CDR3 contains 15 residues.

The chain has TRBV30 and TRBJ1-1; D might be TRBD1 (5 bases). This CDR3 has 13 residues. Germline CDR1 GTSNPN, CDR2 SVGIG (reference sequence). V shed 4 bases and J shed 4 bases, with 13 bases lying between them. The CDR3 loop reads CAWNLQETTEAFF. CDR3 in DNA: TGTGCCTGGAATTTACAGGAGACCACTGAAGCTTTCTTT.

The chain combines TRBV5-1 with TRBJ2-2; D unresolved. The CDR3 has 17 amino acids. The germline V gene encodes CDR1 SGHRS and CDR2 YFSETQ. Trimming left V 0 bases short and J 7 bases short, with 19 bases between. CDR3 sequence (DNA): TGCGCCAGCAGCTTGGCCCCGGCTGGCGTACATAGCGGGGAGCTGTTTTTT. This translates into CASSLAPAGVHSGELFF.

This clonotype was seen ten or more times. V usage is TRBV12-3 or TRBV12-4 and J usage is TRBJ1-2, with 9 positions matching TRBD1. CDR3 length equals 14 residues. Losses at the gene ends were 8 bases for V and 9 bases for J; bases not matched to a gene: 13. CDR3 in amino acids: CASGHRDRVLSYTF. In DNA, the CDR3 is TGTGCCAGCGGACACCGGGACAGGGTTCTTAGCTACACCTTC.

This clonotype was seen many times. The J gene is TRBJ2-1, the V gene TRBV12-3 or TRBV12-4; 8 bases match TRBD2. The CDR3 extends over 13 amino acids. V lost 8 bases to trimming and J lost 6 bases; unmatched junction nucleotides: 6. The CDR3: CASRLSGTNEQFF. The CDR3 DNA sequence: TGTGCCAGCCGACTTAGCGGGACCAATGAGCAGTTCTTC.

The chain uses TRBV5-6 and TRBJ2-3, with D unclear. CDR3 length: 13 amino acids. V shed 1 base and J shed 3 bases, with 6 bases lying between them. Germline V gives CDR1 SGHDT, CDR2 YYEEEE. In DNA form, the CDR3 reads TGTGCCAGCAGCTTGCGGATTACAGATACGCAGTATTTT. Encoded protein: CASSLRITDTQYF.